This TCR beta chain was sequenced for a study of molecular identifiers for immune sequencing clone quantification. This clonotype occurred many times. Its antigen is undetermined. This CDR3 is built from 14 residues. The V gene lost 7 bases and the J gene lost 7 bases, with 18 bases spanning the gap. The germline V gene encodes CDR1 SGDLS and CDR2 YYNGEE. General study results and limits: Detecting spiked Jurkat TCR RNA from one cell among 950,000 to 1,000,000 naive cells was reportedly possible. It was shown that clones above 20 RNA copies held over 97% of effector molecules, but under 1% in naive cells.

Each CDR3 protein is one row after TCRdb ran MiXCR on the PCR reads. The table lists approximately 670,000 distinct CDR3 sequences, about 20% of them singletons. The receptor was isolated from a human donor in good health. Some libraries in this study had Jurkat cell RNA spiked in. The rearrangement links TRBV9 to TRBJ1-5; D possibly corresponds to TRBD1 (6 bases). The sequencing input was naive CD8+ T cells from blood, with Jurkat cell RNA spiked in. Specified subset: FACS-sorted CD8+CD4-CCR7+CD45RA+ naive T cells. This CDR3 reads CASAEGGGEQPQHF. The CDR3 DNA follows: TGTGCCAGCGCTGAGGGCGGGGGCGAGCAGCCCCAGCATTTT.